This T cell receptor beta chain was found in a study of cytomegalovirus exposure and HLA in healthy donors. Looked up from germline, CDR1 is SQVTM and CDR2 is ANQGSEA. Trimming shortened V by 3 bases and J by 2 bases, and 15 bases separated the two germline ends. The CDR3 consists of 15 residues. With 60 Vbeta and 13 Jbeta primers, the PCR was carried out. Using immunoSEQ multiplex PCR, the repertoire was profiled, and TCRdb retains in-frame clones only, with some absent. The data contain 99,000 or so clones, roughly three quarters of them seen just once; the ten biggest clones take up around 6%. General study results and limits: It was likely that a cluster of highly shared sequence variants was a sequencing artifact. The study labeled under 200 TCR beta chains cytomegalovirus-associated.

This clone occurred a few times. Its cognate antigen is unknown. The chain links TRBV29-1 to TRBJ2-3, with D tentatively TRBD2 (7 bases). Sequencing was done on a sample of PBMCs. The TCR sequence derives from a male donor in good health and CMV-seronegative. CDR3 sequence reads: CSVEGGGQNTDTQYF. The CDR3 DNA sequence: TGCAGCGTTGAGGGAGGGGGGCAAAACACAGATACGCAGTATTTT.